This T cell receptor beta chain came from a study of T-cell reconstitution after alpha-beta-depleted transplantation in children. Preparation of the TCRbeta library used unique molecular identifiers. One entry per CDR3 protein results from TCRdb running MiXCR on the PCR reads. The sample has about 610,000 distinct CDR3 sequences; approximately 10% are singletons. This clonotype was seen more than once but under ten times. Source: PBMCs from the stem cell graft donor, taken from the stem cell graft. This sequence was found in a human donor who donated a stem cell graft to a child with acute myeloid leukemia.

Written as DNA, the CDR3 is TGTGCCAGCAGTTCCACCTCCTACAGACTAGCGGGAGTCAAGGGCACAGATACGCAGTATTTT. This codes for CASSSTSYRLAGVKGTDTQYF. The chain employs TRBV27 and TRBJ2-3; 12 nucleotides align to TRBD2. Germline assignment: CDR1 MNHEY and CDR2 SMNVEV (reference sequence). V lost 4 bases to trimming and J lost 1 base; unmatched junction nucleotides: 18. The CDR3 runs 21 residues.